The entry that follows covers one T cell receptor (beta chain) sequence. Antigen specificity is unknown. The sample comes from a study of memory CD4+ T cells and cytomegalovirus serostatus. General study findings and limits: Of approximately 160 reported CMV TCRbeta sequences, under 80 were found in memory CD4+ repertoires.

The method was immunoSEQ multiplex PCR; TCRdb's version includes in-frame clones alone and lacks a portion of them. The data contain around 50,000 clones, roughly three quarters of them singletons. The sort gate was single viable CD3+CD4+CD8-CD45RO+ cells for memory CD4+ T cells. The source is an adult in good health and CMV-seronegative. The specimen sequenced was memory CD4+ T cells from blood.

The CDR3 region is CSVVRGLPSYEQYF. The CDR3 DNA reads TGCAGCGTTGTTCGGGGGCTACCTTCCTACGAGCAGTACTTC. The genes are TRBV29-1 and TRBJ2-7; D tentatively reads TRBD1 or TRBD2 (6 bases each). Trimming took 4 bases from V and 1 from J, leaving 14 bases between them. This CDR3 spans 14 amino acids. Germline V gene lookup returns CDR1 SQVTM and CDR2 ANQGSEA.